Following are 16 T cell receptor beta chains from one sample sequenced in a study of blood T cell repertoires in COVID-19. TCRdb keeps only in-frame clones here, not all; method: immunoSEQ multiplex PCR. The sample consists of about 240,000 clones, about four fifths of them appearing once. Sequencing used peripheral blood. These receptors came from a man aged 50 or older with acute or convalescent COVID-19.

This chain joins TRBV7-8 and TRBJ1-1; 7 bases align to TRBD1. V was clipped by 2 bases and J by 6 bases; unmatched bases: 9. The CDR3 is 15 amino acids. Germline CDR1 reads SGHVS; CDR2 reads FQNEAQ. For the CDR3, the DNA is TGTGCCAGCAGCTTATGGTTGGGACAGAAGCCTGAAGCTTTCTTT. Its translation is CASSLWLGQKPEAFF.

The chain couples TRBV19 to TRBJ2-7, with a weak D call TRBD2 (5 bases). The germline V gene encodes CDR1 LNHDA and CDR2 SQIVND (reference sequence). This CDR3 has 14 amino acids. V was shortened by 3 bases and J by 5 bases, with 14 bases between the two germline ends. The CDR3 DNA reads as TGTGCCAGTAGTATGGGAGTGGGAGCAAACGAGCAGTACTTC. Translating it yields CASSMGVGANEQYF.

Only one count was recorded for this clone. The V call is TRBV7-8, the J call TRBJ1-5; D remains ambiguous. V was clipped by 3 bases and J by 0 bases, with 6 bases between them. The CDR3 is made up of 14 amino acids. CDR1 and CDR2 from the germline V gene are SGHVS and FQNEAQ. This chain's CDR3 is CASSFGDSNQPQHF. In nucleotides, the CDR3 is TGTGCCAGCAGCTTCGGGGATAGCAATCAGCCCCAGCATTTT.

The J gene is TRBJ2-3, the V gene TRBV14; 8 bases agree with TRBD2. This CDR3 has 15 residues. The V and J ends lost 4 bases and 1 base, in that order; junction bases with no gene match: 4. The V gene's germline CDR1 is SGHDN and CDR2 FVKESK. CDR3 nucleotides: TGTGCCAGCAGCCCCGGGGGGGCCGGCACAGATACGCAGTATTTT. It is translated as CASSPGGAGTDTQYF. Full variable domain (outside the CDR3, taken from reference TRBV14 and TRBJ2-3): EAGVTQFPSHSVIEKGQTVTLRCDPISGHDNLYWYRRVMGKEIKFLLHFVKESKQDESGMPNNRFLAERTGGTYSTLKVQPAELEDSGVYFCASSPGGAGTDTQYFGPGTRLTVL.

In this sample, this clone turned up a few times. J is TRBJ2-7 and V is TRBV25-1; the match to TRBD1 covers 9 bases. J gave up 3 bases and V 4 bases, and 13 bases lay outside the gene matches. Germline values: CDR1 MGHDK, CDR2 SYGVNS. The CDR3 loop spans 17 amino acids. The CDR3 region has the DNA TGTGCCAGCAGTGGGGGTTTGGGGACAGGGACAAGCTACGAGCAGTACTTC. Amino acids: CASSGGLGTGTSYEQYF.

This chain links TRBV5-1 with TRBJ2-7; TRBD2 agrees at 11 bases. The CDR3 length is 14 residues. V lost 4 bases, J lost 2 bases, and 2 bases stayed unmatched. Germline V gives CDR1 SGHRS, CDR2 YFSETQ. The CDR3 spells CASSSSGRAYEQYF. CDR3 coding DNA: TGCGCCAGCAGCAGTAGCGGGAGGGCCTACGAGCAGTACTTC.

This chain connects TRBV4-1 to TRBJ2-5; TRBD2 agrees at 7 bases. Trimming took 1 base from V and 6 from J; bases not matched to a gene: 8. The germline CDR1 and CDR2 sequences are MGHRA and YSYEKL. CDR3 length: 15 residues. This CDR3 reads CASSQAQTSRKTQYF. CDR3 sequence (DNA): TGCGCCAGCAGCCAAGCCCAGACTAGCAGGAAGACCCAGTACTTC.

The chain couples TRBV5-1 to TRBJ2-2, with D possibly being TRBD1 (5 bases). This CDR3 is built from 14 residues. CDR1 SGHRS and CDR2 YFSETQ come from the germline V gene. V gave up 0 bases and J gave up 6 bases, with 9 bases separating them. CDR3 sequence (DNA): TGCGCCAGCAGCTTGGGTGACAGCGCCGGGGAGCTGTTTTTT. As protein: CASSLGDSAGELFF.

V gene TRBV7-6 combines with J gene TRBJ2-7, with 7 bases that match TRBD2. The J segment lost 0 bases and the V segment lost 4 bases, leaving 6 bases of the junction unmatched. The CDR3 loop spans 15 amino acids. CDR1 and CDR2 (germline): SGHVS, FNYEAQ. DNA for the CDR3: TGTGCCAGCAGCTCCTCAGCGGGGAGCTCCTACGAGCAGTACTTC. Amino acid sequence: CASSSSAGSSYEQYF.

V gene TRBV4-1 combines with J gene TRBJ1-1; tentative D call: TRBD1 (6 bases). The CDR3 has 15 residues. The V and J ends lost 4 bases and 4 bases respectively, with 16 bases between them. The germline V gene has CDR1 MGHRA and CDR2 YSYEKL. CDR3 loop: CASSRPPYRATEAFF. The CDR3 region has the DNA TGCGCCAGCAGCCGGCCCCCTTACAGGGCCACTGAAGCTTTCTTT.

The J gene is TRBJ2-1, the V gene TRBV29-1; 10 bases map to TRBD1. The CDR3 covers 17 residues. Germline V gene lookup returns CDR1 SQVTM and CDR2 ANQGSEA. V lost 1 base, J lost 2 bases, and 8 bases stayed unmatched. DNA for the CDR3: TGCAGCGTTGAAGGGACAGGGGGGGGGTTCCCCTACAATGAGCAGTTCTTC. Protein: CSVEGTGGGFPYNEQFF.

The chain employs TRBV9 and TRBJ2-2; TRBD1 matches at 7 bases. Germline V gene lookup returns CDR1 SGDLS and CDR2 YYNGEE. With 4 bases clipped from V and 0 bases from J, the junction kept 3 bases outside the gene matches. The CDR3 extends over 15 amino acids. CDR3 loop: CASSSTGANTGELFF. The CDR3 coding sequence is TGTGCCAGCAGCTCCACAGGGGCGAACACCGGGGAGCTGTTTTTT.

About this clone itself: One junction end does not reproduce the germline sequence, and a read error may be involved. This chain uses TRBV7-7 with TRBJ2-3, with D possibly matching TRBD2 (6 bases). The CDR3 spans 14 residues. From germline, CDR1 is SSHAT and CDR2 FNYEAQ (reference sequence). The CDR3: CASSPTSPTDTQYF. In nucleotides, the CDR3 is TGTGCTAGCAGCCCAACTAGCCCCACAGATACGCAGTATTTT.

This clone was seen once. CDR3 region: CAISEPSRYAGYTF. The CDR3, as DNA: TGTGCCATCAGTGAGCCTAGTCGGTATGCTGGCTACACCTTC. The gene calls are TRBV10-3 and TRBJ1-2; D remains unclear. From germline, CDR1 is ENHRY and CDR2 SYGVKD. This CDR3 comprises 14 residues. Trimming stripped 2 bases from V and 7 bases from J, with 14 bases between.

This sequence joins TRBV3-1 (or the pseudogene TRBV3-2) and TRBJ2-7; D might be TRBD2 (5 bases). Germline values: CDR1 LGHDT, CDR2 YNNKEL (reference sequence). V gave up 3 bases and J gave up 7 bases, with 19 bases separating them. This CDR3 is built from 15 residues. CDR3 amino acids: CASSQGGSDTGEQYF. DNA for the CDR3: TGTGCCAGCAGCCAGGGTGGGTCGGATACGGGGGAGCAGTACTTC.

The V gene is TRBV30, the J gene TRBJ1-2; TRBD1 matches at 7 bases. The CDR3 sequence is 12 residues long. V lost 8 bases and J lost 7; bases outside the gene matches: 10. Germline values: CDR1 GTSNPN, CDR2 SVGIG (reference sequence). CDR3 amino acids: CAGRGPFGGYTF. The CDR3 DNA sequence: TGTGCCGGTAGGGGGCCCTTTGGTGGCTACACCTTC. Complete variable domain (other parts from reference TRBV30 and TRBJ1-2): SQTIHQWPATLVQPVGSPLSLECTVEGTSNPNLYWYRQAAGRGLQLLFYSVGIGQISSEVPQNLSASRPQDRQFILSSKKLLLSDSGFYLCAGRGPFGGYTFGSGTRLTVV.